This T cell receptor (beta chain) was retrieved from a study of T cells in Graves' hyperthyroidism and ophthalmopathy. Study conclusions and caveats: By a 13 V-J model, ophthalmopathy was set apart from stable hyperthyroidism. Blood samples included most of the expanded thyroid clonotypes exceeding 0.001. Ophthalmopathy was model-predicted a median approximately 6.4 months pre-onset.

RNA transcripts were the template for amplifying TCR beta CDR3 regions. A set of HTBI primers served as the primers for a first-round RT-PCR of the TCR CDR3. TCRdb reprocessed the multiplex PCR reads via MiXCR and lists one record per CDR3 protein. The sample includes 500,000 to 650,000 distinct CDR3 sequences, 40% to 50% of them seen just once. A note on this clonotype: The antigen remains undetermined.

V was pared by 5 bases and J by 3 bases, with 16 bases between. From germline, CDR1 is DFQATT and CDR2 SNEGSKA (reference sequence). CDR3 length equals 15 residues. Sequences were obtained from peripheral blood or thyroid tissue (not recorded which). The source of this sequence is an adult woman with Graves' disease, either hyperthyroidism or ophthalmopathy (not recorded which). The gene calls are TRBV20-1 and TRBJ1-4; D unclear. The CDR3 DNA sequence: TGCAGTGCTCTTAAGGGCCCTGGAGCTAATGAAAAACTGTTTTTT. Its translation: CSALKGPGANEKLFF.